This T cell receptor (beta chain) originates from a study of Graves' ophthalmopathy and Graves' hyperthyroidism. Uncontrolled infections, pregnancy, lactation or other autoimmune diseases led to patient exclusion. Germline V gene data show CDR1 as DFQATT and CDR2 as SNEGSKA (reference sequence). The CDR3 loop spans 15 amino acids. V was clipped by 1 base and J by 2 bases, with 15 bases between them. In this sample, this clonotype turned up many times. Scientists amplified the TCR beta CDR3 regions from RNA transcripts. Following a first-round RT-PCR that used HTBI primers, a second-round multiplex PCR was carried out. TCRdb ran MiXCR on the multiplex PCR reads and lists one entry per CDR3 protein. This sample has roughly 300,000 distinct CDR3 sequences, with 17% found just once.

This receptor was obtained from an adult man with Graves' ophthalmopathy. The chain recombines TRBV20-1 with TRBJ2-7; TRBD1 is a possible D gene (6 bases). The sequencing input was peripheral blood. CDR3 DNA: TGCAGTGCTAGAGCGCCACGCAGGGGTCCCTACGAGCAGTACTTC. This codes for CSARAPRRGPYEQYF.